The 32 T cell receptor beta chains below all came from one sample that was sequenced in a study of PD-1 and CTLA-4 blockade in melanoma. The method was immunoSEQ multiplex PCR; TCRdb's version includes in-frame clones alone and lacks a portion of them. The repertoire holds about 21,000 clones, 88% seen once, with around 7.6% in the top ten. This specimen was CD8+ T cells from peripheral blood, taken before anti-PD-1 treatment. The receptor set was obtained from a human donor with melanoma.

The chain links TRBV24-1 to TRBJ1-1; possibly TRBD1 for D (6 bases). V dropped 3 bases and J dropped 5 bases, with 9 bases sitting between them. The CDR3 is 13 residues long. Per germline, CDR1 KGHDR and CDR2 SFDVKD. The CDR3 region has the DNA TGTGCCACCAGTGATCCCACAGGGACTGAAGCTTTCTTT. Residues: CATSDPTGTEAFF.

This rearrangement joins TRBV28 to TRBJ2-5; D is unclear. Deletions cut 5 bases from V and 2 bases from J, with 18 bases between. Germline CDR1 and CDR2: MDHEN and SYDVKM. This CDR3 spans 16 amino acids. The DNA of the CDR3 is TGTGCCAGCAGTCCCACCGCCTCGGGTTGGCAAGAGACCCAGTACTTC. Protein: CASSPTASGWQETQYF.

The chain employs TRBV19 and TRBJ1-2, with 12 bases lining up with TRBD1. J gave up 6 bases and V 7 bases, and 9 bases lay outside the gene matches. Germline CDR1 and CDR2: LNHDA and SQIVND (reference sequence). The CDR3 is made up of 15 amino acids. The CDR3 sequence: CASNLGTGGDDGYTF. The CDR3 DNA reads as TGTGCCAGTAACCTAGGGACAGGGGGCGACGATGGCTACACCTTC. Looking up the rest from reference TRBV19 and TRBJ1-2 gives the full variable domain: DGGITQSPKYLFRKEGQNVTLSCEQNLNHDAMYWYRQDPGQGLRLIYYSQIVNDFQKGDIAEGYSVSREKKESFPLTVTSAQKNPTAFYLCASNLGTGGDDGYTFGSGTRLTVV.

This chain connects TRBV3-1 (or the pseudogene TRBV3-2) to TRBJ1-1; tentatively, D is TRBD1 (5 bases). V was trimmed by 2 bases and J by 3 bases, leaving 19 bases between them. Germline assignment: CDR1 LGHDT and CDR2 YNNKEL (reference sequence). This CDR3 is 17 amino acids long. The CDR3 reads CASSQLVGTPADTEAFF. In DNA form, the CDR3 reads TGTGCCAGCAGCCAATTAGTAGGGACCCCGGCGGACACTGAAGCTTTCTTT.

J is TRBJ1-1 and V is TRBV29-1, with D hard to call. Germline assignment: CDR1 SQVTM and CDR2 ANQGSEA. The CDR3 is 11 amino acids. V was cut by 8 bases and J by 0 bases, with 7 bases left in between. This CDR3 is CSFWMNTEAFF. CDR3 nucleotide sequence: TGCAGCTTTTGGATGAACACTGAAGCTTTCTTT.

CDR3 residues: CASSPFGTGGFQETQYF. DNA of the CDR3: TGTGCCAGCAGCCCGTTCGGGACAGGGGGGTTTCAAGAGACCCAGTACTTC. The rearrangement uses TRBV14 and TRBJ2-5; 11 bases are a match to TRBD1. With V trimmed by 4 bases and J by 2 bases, 9 bases remained unmatched. Germline V gene lookup returns CDR1 SGHDN and CDR2 FVKESK. The CDR3 is 17 amino acids.

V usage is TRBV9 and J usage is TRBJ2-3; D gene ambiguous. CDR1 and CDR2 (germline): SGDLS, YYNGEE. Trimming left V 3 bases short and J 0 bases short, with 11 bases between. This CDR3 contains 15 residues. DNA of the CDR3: TGTGCCAGCAGCGGAGCGACCATTAGCACAGATACGCAGTATTTT. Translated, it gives CASSGATISTDTQYF.

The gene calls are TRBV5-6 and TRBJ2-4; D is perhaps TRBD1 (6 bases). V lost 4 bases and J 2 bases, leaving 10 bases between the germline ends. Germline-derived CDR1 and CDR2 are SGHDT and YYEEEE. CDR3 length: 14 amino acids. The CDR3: CASSTGLSKNIQYF. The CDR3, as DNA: TGTGCCAGCAGCACAGGGCTTTCCAAAAACATTCAGTACTTC.

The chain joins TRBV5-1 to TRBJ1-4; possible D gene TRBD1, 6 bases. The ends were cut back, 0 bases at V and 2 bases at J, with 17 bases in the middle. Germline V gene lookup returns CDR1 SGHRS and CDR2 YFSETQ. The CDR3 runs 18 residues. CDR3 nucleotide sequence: TGCGCCAGCAGCTTGGAGGGGGTGAGGCGGAGGACTAATGAAAAACTGTTTTTT. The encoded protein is CASSLEGVRRRTNEKLFF.

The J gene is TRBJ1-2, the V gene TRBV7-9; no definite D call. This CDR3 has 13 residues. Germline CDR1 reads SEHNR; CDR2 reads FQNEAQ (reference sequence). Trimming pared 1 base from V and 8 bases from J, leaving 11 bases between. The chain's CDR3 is CASSLGSTVGYTF. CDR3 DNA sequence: TGTGCCAGCAGCTTAGGTAGTACGGTCGGCTACACCTTC. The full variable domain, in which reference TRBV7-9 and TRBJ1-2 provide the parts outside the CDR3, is DTGVSQNPRHKITKRGQNVTFRCDPISEHNRLYWYRQTLGQGPEFLTYFQNEAQLEKSRLLSDRFSAERPKGSFSTLEIQRTEQGDSAMYLCASSLGSTVGYTFGSGTRLTVV.

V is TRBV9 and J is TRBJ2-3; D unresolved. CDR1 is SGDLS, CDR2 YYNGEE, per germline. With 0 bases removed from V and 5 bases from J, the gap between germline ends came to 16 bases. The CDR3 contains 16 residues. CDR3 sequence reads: CASSVEGPQTGDTQYF. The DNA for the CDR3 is TGTGCCAGCAGCGTAGAAGGACCCCAAACCGGAGATACGCAGTATTTT. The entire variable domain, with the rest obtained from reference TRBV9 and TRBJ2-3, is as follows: DSGVTQTPKHLITATGQRVTLRCSPRSGDLSVYWYQQSLDQGLQFLIQYYNGEERAKGNILERFSAQQFPDLHSELNLSSLELGDSALYFCASSVEGPQTGDTQYFGPGTRLTVL.

CDR3: CASTAGSLSGNTIYF. CDR3 in DNA: TGTGCCAGCACTGCCGGGTCTTTGTCTGGAAACACCATATATTTT. This rearrangement joins TRBV2 to TRBJ1-3; D gene uncertain. Per germline, CDR1 SNHLY and CDR2 FYNNEI. Trimming took off 7 bases at V and 1 base at J, with 14 bases between the two ends. The CDR3 runs to 15 residues.

This CDR3 is CASTTDRGRNYGYTF. The CDR3 DNA reads TGTGCCAGCACCACTGACAGGGGAAGAAACTATGGCTACACCTTC. This chain joins TRBV6-5 and TRBJ1-2, with TRBD1 matching over 8 bases. Germline V gene data show CDR1 as MNHEY and CDR2 as SVGAGI. Trimming cost V 7 bases and J 2 bases; bases outside gene matches: 9. This CDR3 is built from 15 residues.

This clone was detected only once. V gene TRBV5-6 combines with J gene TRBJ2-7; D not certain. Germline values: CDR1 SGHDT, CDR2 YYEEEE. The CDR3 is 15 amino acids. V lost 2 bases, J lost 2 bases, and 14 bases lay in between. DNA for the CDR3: TGTGCCAGCAGCTTCCCCCTCGACAATACCTACGAGCAGTACTTC. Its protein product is CASSFPLDNTYEQYF.

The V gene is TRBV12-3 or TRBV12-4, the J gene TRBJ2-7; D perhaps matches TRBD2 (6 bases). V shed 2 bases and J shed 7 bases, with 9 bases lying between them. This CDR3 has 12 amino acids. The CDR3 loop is CASSLPGVEQYF. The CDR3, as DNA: TGTGCCAGCAGTTTACCGGGAGTGGAGCAGTACTTC.

In DNA form, the CDR3 reads TGCGCCAGCAGCCAGTACAGCGGGGGCCAAGAGACCCAGTACTTC. Its protein is CASSQYSGGQETQYF. The chain combines TRBV4-3 with TRBJ2-5, with 8 bases fitting TRBD2. The CDR3 has 15 amino acids. The trim removed 3 bases at V and 1 base at J, leaving 4 bases unmatched. Germline V gives CDR1 LGHNA, CDR2 YSLEER.

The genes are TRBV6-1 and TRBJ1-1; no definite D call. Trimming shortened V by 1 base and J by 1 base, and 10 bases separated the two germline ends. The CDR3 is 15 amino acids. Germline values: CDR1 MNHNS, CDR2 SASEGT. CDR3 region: CASSEVWGGNTEAFF. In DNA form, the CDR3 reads TGTGCCAGCAGTGAAGTCTGGGGAGGGAACACTGAAGCTTTCTTT.

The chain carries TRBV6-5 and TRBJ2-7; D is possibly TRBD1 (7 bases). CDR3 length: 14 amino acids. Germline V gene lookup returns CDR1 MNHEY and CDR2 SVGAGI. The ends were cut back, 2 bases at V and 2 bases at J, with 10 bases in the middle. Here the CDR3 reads CASSYAGQTYEQYF. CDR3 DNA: TGTGCCAGCAGTTACGCGGGACAGACCTACGAGCAGTACTTC.

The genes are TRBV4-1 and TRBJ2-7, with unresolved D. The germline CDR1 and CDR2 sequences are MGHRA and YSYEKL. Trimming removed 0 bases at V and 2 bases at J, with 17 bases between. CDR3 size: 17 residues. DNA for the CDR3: TGCGCCAGCAGCCAAGAAACCCGTCGCGCGGCAGCCTACGAGCAGTACTTC. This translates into CASSQETRRAAAYEQYF.

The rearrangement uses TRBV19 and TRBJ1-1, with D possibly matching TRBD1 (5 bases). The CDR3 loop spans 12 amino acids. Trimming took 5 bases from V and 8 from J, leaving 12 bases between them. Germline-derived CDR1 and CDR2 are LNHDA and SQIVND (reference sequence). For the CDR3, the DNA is TGTGCCAGTAGTTCCGGCGGGACCGAAGCTTTCTTT. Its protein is CASSSGGTEAFF.

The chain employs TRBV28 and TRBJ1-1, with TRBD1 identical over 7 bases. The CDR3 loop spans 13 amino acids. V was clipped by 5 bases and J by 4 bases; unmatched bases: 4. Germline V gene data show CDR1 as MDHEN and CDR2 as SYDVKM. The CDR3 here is CASSAYRGTEAFF. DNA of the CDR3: TGTGCCAGCAGTGCGTACAGGGGCACTGAAGCTTTCTTT. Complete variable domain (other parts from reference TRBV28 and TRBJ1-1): DVKVTQSSRYLVKRTGEKVFLECVQDMDHENMFWYRQDPGLGLRLIYFSYDVKMKEKGDIPEGYSVSREKKERFSLILESASTNQTSMYLCASSAYRGTEAFFGQGTRLTVV.

CDR3 nucleotide sequence: TGCGCCAGCAGCCAAGTCACGGGTGACTATGGCTACACCTTC. Encoded protein: CASSQVTGDYGYTF. The chain combines TRBV4-3 with TRBJ1-2; D call uncertain. V was shortened by 1 base and J by 3 bases, with 9 bases between the two germline ends. The CDR3 runs 14 residues. CDR1 and CDR2 (germline): LGHNA, YSLEER.

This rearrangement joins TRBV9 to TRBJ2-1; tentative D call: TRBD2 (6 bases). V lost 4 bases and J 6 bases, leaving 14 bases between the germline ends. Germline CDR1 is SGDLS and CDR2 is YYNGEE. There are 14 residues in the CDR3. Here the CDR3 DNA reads TGTGCCAGCAGCTTGTACTGGGGGGTCAATGAGCAGTTCTTC. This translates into CASSLYWGVNEQFF.

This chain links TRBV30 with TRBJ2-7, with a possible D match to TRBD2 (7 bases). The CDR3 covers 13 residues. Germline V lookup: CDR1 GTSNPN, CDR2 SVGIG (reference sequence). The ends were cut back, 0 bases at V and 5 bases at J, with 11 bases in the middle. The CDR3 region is CAWSVGGANEQYF. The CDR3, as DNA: TGTGCCTGGAGTGTAGGGGGGGCCAACGAGCAGTACTTC.

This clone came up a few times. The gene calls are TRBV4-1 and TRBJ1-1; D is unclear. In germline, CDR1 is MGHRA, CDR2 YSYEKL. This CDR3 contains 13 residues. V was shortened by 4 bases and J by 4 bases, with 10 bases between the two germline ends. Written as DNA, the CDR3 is TGCGCCAGCAGCCCCCGCGGCGGCACTGAAGCTTTCTTT. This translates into CASSPRGGTEAFF.

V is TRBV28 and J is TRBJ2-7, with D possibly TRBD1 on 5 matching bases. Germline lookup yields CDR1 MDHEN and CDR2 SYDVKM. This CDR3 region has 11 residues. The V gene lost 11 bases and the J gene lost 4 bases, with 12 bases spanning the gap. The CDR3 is CAAGPGYEQYF. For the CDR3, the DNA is TGTGCCGCAGGGCCCGGGTACGAGCAGTACTTC.

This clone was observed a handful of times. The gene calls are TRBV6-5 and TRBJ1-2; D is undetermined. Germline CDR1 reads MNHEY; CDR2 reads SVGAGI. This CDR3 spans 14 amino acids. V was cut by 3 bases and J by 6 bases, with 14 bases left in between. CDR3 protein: CASSYSTPWDGYTF. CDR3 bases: TGTGCCAGCAGTTATTCGACCCCCTGGGATGGCTACACCTTC.

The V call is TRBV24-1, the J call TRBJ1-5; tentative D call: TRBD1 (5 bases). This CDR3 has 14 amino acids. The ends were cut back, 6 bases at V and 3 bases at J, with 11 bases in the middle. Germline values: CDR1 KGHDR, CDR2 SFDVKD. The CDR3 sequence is CATSLRGHNQPQHF. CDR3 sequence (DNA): TGTGCCACCAGTTTACGGGGCCACAATCAGCCCCAGCATTTT.

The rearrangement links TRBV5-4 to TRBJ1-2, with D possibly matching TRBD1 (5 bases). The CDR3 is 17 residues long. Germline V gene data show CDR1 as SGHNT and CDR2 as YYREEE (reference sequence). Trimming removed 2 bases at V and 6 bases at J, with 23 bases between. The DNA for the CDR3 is TGTGCCAGCAGCTTCGACCCGGGACGGCTGACCCGGGATGGCTACACCTTC. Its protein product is CASSFDPGRLTRDGYTF.

The CDR3 region is CASSTTLTRGNQPQHF. The CDR3 coding sequence is TGTGCCAGCAGCACGACGCTTACCCGGGGGAATCAGCCCCAGCATTTT. This sequence joins TRBV28 and TRBJ1-5; D possibly corresponds to TRBD1 (5 bases). Trimming took 6 bases from V and 4 from J, leaving 19 bases between them. Looked up from germline, CDR1 is MDHEN and CDR2 is SYDVKM. This CDR3 spans 16 amino acids.

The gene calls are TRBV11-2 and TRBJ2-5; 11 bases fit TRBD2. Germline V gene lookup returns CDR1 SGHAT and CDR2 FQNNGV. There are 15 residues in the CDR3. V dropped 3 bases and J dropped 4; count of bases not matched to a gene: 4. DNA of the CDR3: TGTGCCAGCAGCTTGACCGGGACTAGCGGAGAGACCCAGTACTTC. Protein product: CASSLTGTSGETQYF.

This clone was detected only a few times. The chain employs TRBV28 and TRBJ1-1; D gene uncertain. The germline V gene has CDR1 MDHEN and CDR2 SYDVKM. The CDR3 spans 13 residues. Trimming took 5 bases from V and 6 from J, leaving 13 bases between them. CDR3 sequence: CASSPEVRSEAFF. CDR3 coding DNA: TGTGCCAGCAGTCCGGAGGTTAGGTCTGAAGCTTTCTTT.